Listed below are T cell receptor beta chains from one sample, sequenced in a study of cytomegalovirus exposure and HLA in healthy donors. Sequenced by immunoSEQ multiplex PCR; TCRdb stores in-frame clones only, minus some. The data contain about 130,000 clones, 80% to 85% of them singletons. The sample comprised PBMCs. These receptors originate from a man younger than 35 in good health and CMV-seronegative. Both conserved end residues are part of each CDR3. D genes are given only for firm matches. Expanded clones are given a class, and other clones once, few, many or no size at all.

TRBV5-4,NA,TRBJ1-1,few,TGTGCCAGCAGCTTGCTTCGGGCTGAAGCTTTCTTT,CASSLLRAEAFF
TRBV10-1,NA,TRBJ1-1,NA,TGCGCCAGCAGCCAACCGGGACTTCCGAACACTGAAGCTTTCTTT,CASSQPGLPNTEAFF
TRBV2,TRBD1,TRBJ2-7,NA,TGTGCCAGCAGTCCGGGACAGGACTACGAGCAGTACTTC,CASSPGQDYEQYF
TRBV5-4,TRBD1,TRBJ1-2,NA,TGTGCCAGCAGAGATCCAGGGGGCTGGGGCTACACCTTC,CASRDPGGWGYTF
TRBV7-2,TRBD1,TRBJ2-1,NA,TGTGCCAGCAGCTTATCCCGGGACAGTTCCTACAATGAGCAGTTCTTC,CASSLSRDSSYNEQFF
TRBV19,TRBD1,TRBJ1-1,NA,TGTGCCAGTAGTAGGGGCCAACAGGGGGTGGGGAAAAACACTGAAGCTTTCTTT,CASSRGQQGVGKNTEAFF
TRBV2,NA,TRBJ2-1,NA,TGTGCCAGCAGTGAACGGGGGTTAGAGCAGTTCTTC,CASSERGLEQFF
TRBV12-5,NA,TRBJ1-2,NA,TGTGCTAGTGCTCAGAATTATGGCTACACCTTC,CASAQNYGYTF
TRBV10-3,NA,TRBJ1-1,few,TGTGCCATCAGCCCGGACTTGGGAGGGGTTAACACTGAAGCTTTCTTT,CAISPDLGGVNTEAFF
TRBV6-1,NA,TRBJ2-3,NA,TGTGCCAGCAGCAGACTCGAAGATACGCAGTATTTT,CASSRLEDTQYF
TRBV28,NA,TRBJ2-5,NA,TGTGCCAGCAGCCTTGGGCGGACCCAGTACTTC,CASSLGRTQYF
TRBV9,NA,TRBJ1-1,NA,TGTGCCGGGGAGACTCCAGAAGGTAGTCCTGAAGCTTTCTTT,CAGETPEGSPEAFF
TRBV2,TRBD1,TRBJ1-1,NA,TGTGCCAGCGGCGCACCGGGACAGAAAGGGAACACTGAAGCTTTCTTT,CASGAPGQKGNTEAFF
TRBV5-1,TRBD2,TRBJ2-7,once,TGCGCCAGCAGGGCTGGACTAGGATACTACGAGCAGTACTTC,CASRAGLGYYEQYF
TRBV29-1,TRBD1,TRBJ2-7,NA,TGCAGCGTTGTAGGGGGCCCGACCGAAGACTACGAGCAGTACTTC,CSVVGGPTEDYEQYF
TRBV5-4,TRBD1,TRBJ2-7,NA,TGTGCCAGCAGCTTGGTCGGGACAGGGGGCGAGCAGTACTTC,CASSLVGTGGEQYF
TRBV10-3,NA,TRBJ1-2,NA,TGTGCCATCACCGAAGACAAGTATGGCTACACCTTC,CAITEDKYGYTF
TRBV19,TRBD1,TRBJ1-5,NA,TGTGCCAGTCATGACGACAGGGCTAGCAATCAGCCCCAGCATTTT,CASHDDRASNQPQHF
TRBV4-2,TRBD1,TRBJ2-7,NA,TGTGCCAGCAGCCAAGGGGCAGGGACAGGGTACGAGCAGTACTTC,CASSQGAGTGYEQYF
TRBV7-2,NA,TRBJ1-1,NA,TGTGCCAGCAGCACCCAGGGTTCCCCCACTGAAGCTTTCTTT,CASSTQGSPTEAFF
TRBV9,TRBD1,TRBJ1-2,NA,TGTGCCAGCAGCGGCACCAGGGGGAGGACGACTGGCTACACCTTC,CASSGTRGRTTGYTF
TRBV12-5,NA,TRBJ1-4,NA,TGTGCTAGTGGTTTGACAGGGCAAGGTGAAAAACTGTTTTTT,CASGLTGQGEKLFF
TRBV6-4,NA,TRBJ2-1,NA,TGTGCCAGCAGTGAGGGGGGGGCTTTCAATGAGCAGTTCTTC,CASSEGGAFNEQFF
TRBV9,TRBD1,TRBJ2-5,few,TGTGCCAGCAGCGTGGGACAGAGTAAAGAGACCCAGTACTTC,CASSVGQSKETQYF
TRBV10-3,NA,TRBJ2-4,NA,TGTGCCATCAGTGAGTCAGGACAAAAAAACATTCAGTACTTC,CAISESGQKNIQYF
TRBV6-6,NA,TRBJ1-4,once,TGTGCCAGCAGTTACGGACAGTCTAATGAAAAACTGTTTTTT,CASSYGQSNEKLFF
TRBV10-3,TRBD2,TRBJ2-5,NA,TGTGCCATCAGTCCGCGGGGGGCTCAAGAGACCCAGTACTTC,CAISPRGAQETQYF
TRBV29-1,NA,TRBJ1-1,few,TGCAGCGTTGAAGATCTCGGCACTGAAGCTTTCTTT,CSVEDLGTEAFF
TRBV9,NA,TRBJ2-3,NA,TGTGCCAGCAGCTACTACCCCACAGATACGCAGTATTTT,CASSYYPTDTQYF
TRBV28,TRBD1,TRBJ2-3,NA,TGTGCCAGCAGTTCAAGGAAAACAGGGGGCATAGTAACAGATACGCAGTATTTT,CASSSRKTGGIVTDTQYF
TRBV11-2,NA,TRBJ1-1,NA,TGTGCCAGCAGCTCGACCCTAACGGGACTTCGGAACACTGAAGCTTTCTTT,CASSSTLTGLRNTEAFF
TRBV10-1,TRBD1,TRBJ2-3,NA,TGCGCCAGCAGTGTTACAGGGGGGACGCAGTATTTT,CASSVTGGTQYF
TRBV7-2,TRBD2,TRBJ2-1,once,TGTGCCAGCAGCATAAACCTAGCGGGGGCCTCCTACAATGAGCAGTTCTTC,CASSINLAGASYNEQFF
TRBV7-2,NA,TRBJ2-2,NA,TGTGCCAGCAGCTTACCCTTAGAGCTGTTTTTT,CASSLPLELFF
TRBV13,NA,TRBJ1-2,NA,TGTGCCAGCAGCTTAGGACAGGGACCCTATGGCTACACCTTC,CASSLGQGPYGYTF
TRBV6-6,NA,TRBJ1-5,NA,TGTGCCAGCAGACAGGGTACTCAGCCCCAGCATTTT,CASRQGTQPQHF
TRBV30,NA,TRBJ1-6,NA,TGTGCCCGCGATAGTGGTTATAATTCACCCCTCCACTTT,CARDSGYNSPLHF
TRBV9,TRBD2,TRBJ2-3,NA,TGTGCCAGCAGCGTAAGCGGGGGGCAACCCACAGATACGCAGTATTTT,CASSVSGGQPTDTQYF
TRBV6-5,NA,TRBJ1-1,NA,TGTGCCAGCAGTTGGCAGGGTGGTACTGAAGCTTTCTTT,CASSWQGGTEAFF
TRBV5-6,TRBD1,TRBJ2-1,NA,TGTGCCAGCAGCATGTTGGGACAGGGCTACAATGAGCAGTTCTTC,CASSMLGQGYNEQFF
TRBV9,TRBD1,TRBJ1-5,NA,TGTGCCAGCAGCGAGAGGGACAGTCCAAGTCAGCCCCAGCATTTT,CASSERDSPSQPQHF
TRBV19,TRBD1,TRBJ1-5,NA,TGTGCCAGTAGTAGCCTTGACAGGGGATTCAATCAGCCCCAGCATTTT,CASSSLDRGFNQPQHF
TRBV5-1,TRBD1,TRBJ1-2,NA,TGCGCCAGCAGCTTGGACAGGGGCGCCAGCTATGGCTACACCTTC,CASSLDRGASYGYTF
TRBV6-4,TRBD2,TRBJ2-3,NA,TGTGCCAGCAGTGACGGACTAGCCACAGATACGCAGTATTTT,CASSDGLATDTQYF
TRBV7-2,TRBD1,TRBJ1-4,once,TGTGCCAGCAGCCTGCGACAGGGGAATGAAAAACTGTTTTTT,CASSLRQGNEKLFF
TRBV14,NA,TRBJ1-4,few,TGTGCCAGCAGCCAAGATCGGCGGGGTAATGAAAAACTGTTTTTT,CASSQDRRGNEKLFF
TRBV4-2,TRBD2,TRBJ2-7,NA,TGTGCCAGCAGCTCTCTGGGGGGGACGAACTACGAGCAGTACTTC,CASSSLGGTNYEQYF
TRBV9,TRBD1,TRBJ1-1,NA,TGTGCCAGCAGCGTATCAGGGGGCCTAATGAACACTGAAGCTTTCTTT,CASSVSGGLMNTEAFF
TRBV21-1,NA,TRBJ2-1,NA,TGTGCCAGCAGCCGATCGGGACACCGACGATACAATGAGCAGTTCTTC,CASSRSGHRRYNEQFF
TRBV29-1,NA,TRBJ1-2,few,TGCAGCGTTGACAGGGGTATTGGTGGCTACACCTTC,CSVDRGIGGYTF
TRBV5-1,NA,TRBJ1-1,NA,TGCGCCAGCAGCTTAGGCTGGGGACAGAACACTGAAGCTTTCTTT,CASSLGWGQNTEAFF
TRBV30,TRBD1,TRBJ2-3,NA,TGTGCCTGGAACAAACAGGGGCTAAGCACAGATACGCAGTATTTT,CAWNKQGLSTDTQYF
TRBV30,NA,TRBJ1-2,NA,TGTGCCTGGAGTGCTCACAGGGCCAACTATGGCTACACCTTC,CAWSAHRANYGYTF
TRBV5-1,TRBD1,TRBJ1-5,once,TGCGCCAGCAGCTTACGACAGGGGGACCAGCCCCAGCATTTT,CASSLRQGDQPQHF